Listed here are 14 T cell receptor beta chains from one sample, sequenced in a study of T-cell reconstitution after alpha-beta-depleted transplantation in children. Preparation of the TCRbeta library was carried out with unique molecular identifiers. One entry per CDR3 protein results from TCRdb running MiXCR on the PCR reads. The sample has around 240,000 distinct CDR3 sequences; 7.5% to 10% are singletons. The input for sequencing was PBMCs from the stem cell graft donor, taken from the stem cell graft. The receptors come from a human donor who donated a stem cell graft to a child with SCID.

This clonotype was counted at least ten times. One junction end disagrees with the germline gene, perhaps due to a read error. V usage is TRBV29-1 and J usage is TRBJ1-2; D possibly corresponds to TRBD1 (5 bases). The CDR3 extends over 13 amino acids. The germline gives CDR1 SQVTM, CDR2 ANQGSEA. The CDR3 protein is CTVTGDQVNGYTF. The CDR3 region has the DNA TGCACCGTTACGGGGGATCAGGTCAATGGCTACACCTTC. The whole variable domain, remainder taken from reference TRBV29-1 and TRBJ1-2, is SAVISQKPSRDICQRGTSLTIQCQVDSQVTMMFWYRQQPGQSLTLIATANQGSEATYESGFVIDKFPISRPNLTFSTLTVSNMSPEDSSIYLCTVTGDQVNGYTFGSGTRLTVV.

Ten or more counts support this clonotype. CDR3 loop: CASSPSQGFNYGYTF. The DNA for the CDR3 is TGCGCCAGCAGCCCGAGTCAGGGCTTTAACTATGGCTACACCTTC. The chain combines TRBV4-1 with TRBJ1-2, with D possibly matching TRBD1 (5 bases). The germline V and J ends were trimmed by 4 bases and 1 base, with 13 bases remaining between them. Germline-derived CDR1 and CDR2 are MGHRA and YSYEKL. This CDR3 is 15 amino acids long.

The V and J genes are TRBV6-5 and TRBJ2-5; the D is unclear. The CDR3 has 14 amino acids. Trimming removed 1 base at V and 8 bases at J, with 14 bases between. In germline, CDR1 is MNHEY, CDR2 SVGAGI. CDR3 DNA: TGTGCCAGCAGTTACTGTATATCGGCAGACACCCAGTACTTC. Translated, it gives CASSYCISADTQYF.

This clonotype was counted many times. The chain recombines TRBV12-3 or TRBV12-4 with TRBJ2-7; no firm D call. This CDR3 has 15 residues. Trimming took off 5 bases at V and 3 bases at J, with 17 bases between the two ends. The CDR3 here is CASSLYQISSYEQYF. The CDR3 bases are TGTGCCAGCAGTCTTTACCAGATATCCAGCTACGAGCAGTACTTC.

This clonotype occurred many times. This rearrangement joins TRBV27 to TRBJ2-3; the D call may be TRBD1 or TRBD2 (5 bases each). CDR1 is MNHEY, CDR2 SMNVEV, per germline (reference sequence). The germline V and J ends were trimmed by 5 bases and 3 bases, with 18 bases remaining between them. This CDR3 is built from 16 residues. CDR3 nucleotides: TGTGCCAGCAGTCCCGTAGGGGAGCGGTTTACAGATACGCAGTATTTT. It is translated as CASSPVGERFTDTQYF.

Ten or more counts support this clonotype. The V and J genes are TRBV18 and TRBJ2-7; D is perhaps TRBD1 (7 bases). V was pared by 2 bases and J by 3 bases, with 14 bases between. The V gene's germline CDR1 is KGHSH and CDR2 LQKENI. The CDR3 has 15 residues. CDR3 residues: CASSPEGGGSYEQYF. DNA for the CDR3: TGTGCCAGCTCACCAGAAGGAGGGGGCAGCTACGAGCAGTACTTC.

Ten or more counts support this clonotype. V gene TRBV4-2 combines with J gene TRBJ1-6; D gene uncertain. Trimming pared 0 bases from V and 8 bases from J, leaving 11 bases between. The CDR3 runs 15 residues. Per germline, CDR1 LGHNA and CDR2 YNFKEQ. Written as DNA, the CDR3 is TGTGCCAGCAGCCAAGATAGTGCTAGGGATTCACCCCTCCACTTT. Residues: CASSQDSARDSPLHF.

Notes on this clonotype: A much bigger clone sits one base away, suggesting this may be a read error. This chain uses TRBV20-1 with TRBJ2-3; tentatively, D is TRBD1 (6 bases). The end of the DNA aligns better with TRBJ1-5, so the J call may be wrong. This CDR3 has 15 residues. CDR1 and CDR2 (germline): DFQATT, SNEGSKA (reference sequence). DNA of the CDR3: TGCAGTGCTAGATCAGGGGCCAGACTCACAGATACGCAGCATTTT. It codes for CSARSGARLTDTQHF.

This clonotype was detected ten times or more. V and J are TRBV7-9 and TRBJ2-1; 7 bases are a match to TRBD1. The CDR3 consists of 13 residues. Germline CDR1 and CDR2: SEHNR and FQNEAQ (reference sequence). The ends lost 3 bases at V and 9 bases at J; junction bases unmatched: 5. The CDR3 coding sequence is TGTGCCAGCAGCTTTAGGGGGCCAAGTGAGCAGTTCTTC. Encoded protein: CASSFRGPSEQFF. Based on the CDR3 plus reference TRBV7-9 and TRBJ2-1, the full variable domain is DTGVSQNPRHKITKRGQNVTFRCDPISEHNRLYWYRQTLGQGPEFLTYFQNEAQLEKSRLLSDRFSAERPKGSFSTLEIQRTEQGDSAMYLCASSFRGPSEQFFGPGTRLTVL.

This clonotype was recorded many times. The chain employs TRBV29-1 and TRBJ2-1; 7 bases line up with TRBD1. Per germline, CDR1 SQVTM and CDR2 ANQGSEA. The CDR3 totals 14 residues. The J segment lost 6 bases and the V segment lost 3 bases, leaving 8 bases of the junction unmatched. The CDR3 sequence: CSVERQGPGNEQFF. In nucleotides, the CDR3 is TGCAGCGTTGAGAGACAGGGTCCTGGCAATGAGCAGTTCTTC.

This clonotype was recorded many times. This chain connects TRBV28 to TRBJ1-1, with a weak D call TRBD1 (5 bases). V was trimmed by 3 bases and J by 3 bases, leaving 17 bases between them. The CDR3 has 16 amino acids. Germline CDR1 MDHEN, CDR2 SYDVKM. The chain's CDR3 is CASSLAQAVLDTEAFF. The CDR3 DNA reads TGTGCCAGCAGTTTGGCACAGGCCGTCCTGGACACTGAAGCTTTCTTT.

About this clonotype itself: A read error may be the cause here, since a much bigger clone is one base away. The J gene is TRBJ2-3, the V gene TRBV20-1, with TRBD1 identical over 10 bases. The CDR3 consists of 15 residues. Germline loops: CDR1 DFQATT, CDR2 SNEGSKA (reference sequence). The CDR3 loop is CGAGGTGVNTDTQYF. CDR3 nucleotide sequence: TGCGGTGCTGGCGGGACAGGGGTTAACACAGATACGCAGTATTTT.

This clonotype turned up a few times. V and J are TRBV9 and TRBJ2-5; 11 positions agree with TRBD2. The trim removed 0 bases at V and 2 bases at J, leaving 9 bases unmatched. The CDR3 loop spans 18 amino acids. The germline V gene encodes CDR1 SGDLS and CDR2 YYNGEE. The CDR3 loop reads CASSVVASGGRDQETQYF. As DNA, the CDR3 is TGTGCCAGCAGCGTAGTGGCTAGCGGGGGGCGAGATCAAGAGACCCAGTACTTC.

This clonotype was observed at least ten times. In nucleotides, the CDR3 is TGCAGTGCTGGGGGAAAGACTAGCGGGGACCGGGCGCAGTATTTT. The encoded protein is CSAGGKTSGDRAQYF. The chain uses TRBV20-1 and TRBJ2-3; 11 nucleotides line up with TRBD2. The CDR3 is 15 residues long. Trimming cost V 5 bases and J 10 bases; bases outside gene matches: 14. From germline, CDR1 is DFQATT and CDR2 SNEGSKA (reference sequence).